This is a list of T cell receptor beta chains from one sample in a study of blood T cells in healthy people across ages. One entry per CDR3 protein results from TCRdb running MiXCR on the 5' RACE reads. Here the sample spans 1.4 million or so distinct CDR3 sequences, about 42% being singletons. The sample taken for sequencing was blood. The receptors stem from a woman in her late teens or twenties in good health. Each CDR3 is given with its conserved first and last residue. D genes are given only for firm matches. Not all rows give a size; the values are once, few, many and, for expanded clones, a class.

V: TRBV20-1
D: TRBD2
size: .
J: TRBJ2-4
DNA: TGCAGTGCTAGCGAGCGGGAGAGGCGGCAGTACTTC
CDR3: CSASERERRQYF

V: TRBV6-1
D: TRBD2
size: .
J: TRBJ2-7
DNA: TGTGCCAGCAGCATTGGACTAGCGGGAGGTGTCTACGAGCAGTACTTC
CDR3: CASSIGLAGGVYEQYF

V: TRBV29-1
D: .
size: few
J: TRBJ2-7
DNA: TGCAGCGCCGCCACGGTTCGAGGGGTGTTGGGCGAGCAGTACTTC
CDR3: CSAATVRGVLGEQYF

V: TRBV29-1
D: .
size: many
J: TRBJ1-6
DNA: TGCAGCGTTGATGTGGAGCGTAGATGTTCACCCCTCCACTTT
CDR3: CSVDVERRCSPLHF

V: TRBV29-1
D: TRBD1
size: .
J: TRBJ2-7
DNA: TGCAGCGTTGAAGATCTGCGGACAGGGGGCAATGAGCAGTACTTC
CDR3: CSVEDLRTGGNEQYF

V: TRBV13
D: TRBD2
size: .
J: TRBJ2-7
DNA: TGTGCCAGCAGCTCAAACGAAGGACTAGCGGTTTACAATGAGCAGTACTTC
CDR3: CASSSNEGLAVYNEQYF

V: TRBV6-5
D: TRBD1
size: .
J: TRBJ1-2
DNA: TGTGCCAGCAGCGGGACAGGGGTCTACTATGGCTACACCTTC
CDR3: CASSGTGVYYGYTF

V: TRBV6-5
D: .
size: .
J: TRBJ2-5
DNA: TGTGCCAGCAGAAGGGACCCGCAACAAGAGACCCAGTACTTC
CDR3: CASRRDPQQETQYF

V: TRBV7-2
D: TRBD2
size: .
J: TRBJ2-5
DNA: TGTGCCAGCAGCTTTCAGCGGGGGGCGGGAGAGACCCAGTACTTC
CDR3: CASSFQRGAGETQYF

V: TRBV29-1
D: .
size: few
J: TRBJ2-1
DNA: TGCAGCGTTGCCCCACTAGCCTACAATGAGCAGTTCTTC
CDR3: CSVAPLAYNEQFF

V: TRBV28
D: .
size: .
J: TRBJ2-5
DNA: TGTGCCAGCAGTACCGGGCCATCATCCCGGGAGACCCAGTACTTC
CDR3: CASSTGPSSRETQYF

V: TRBV29-1
D: TRBD1
size: .
J: TRBJ1-6
DNA: TGCAGCGGTGGAGACAGGGGAGGTTCACCCCTCCACTTT
CDR3: CSGGDRGGSPLHF

V: TRBV29-1
D: TRBD1
size: few
J: TRBJ2-3
DNA: TGCAGCGTGAGGGGGGACAGGGGAGCAGATACGCAGTATTTT
CDR3: CSVRGDRGADTQYF

V: TRBV2
D: .
size: .
J: TRBJ2-7
DNA: TGTGCCAGCCGGGAATGGACAGCCTACGAGCAGTACTTC
CDR3: CASREWTAYEQYF

V: TRBV20-1
D: TRBD2
size: few
J: TRBJ2-7
DNA: TGCAGTGCTAGAGGCGGGAGGCCCCTTCTCGAGCAGTACTTC
CDR3: CSARGGRPLLEQYF

V: TRBV4-3
D: .
size: once
J: TRBJ2-2
DNA: TGCGCCAGCAGCCAAGTAACGAGGGAGCTGTTTTTT
CDR3: CASSQVTRELFF

V: TRBV9
D: TRBD2
size: .
J: TRBJ2-3
DNA: TGTGCCAGCAGCGTAGATTCTTGGGCTAGCGGGGCGGATTTGACAGATACGCAGTATTTT
CDR3: CASSVDSWASGADLTDTQYF

V: TRBV4-2
D: .
size: .
J: TRBJ2-1
DNA: TGTGCCAGCAGCCAAACCACCATCGGGAGAGGTTACAATGAGCAGTTCTTC
CDR3: CASSQTTIGRGYNEQFF

V: TRBV6-5
D: TRBD1
size: .
J: TRBJ2-3
DNA: TGTGCCAGCAGTTACTCCAGGGGGTGCACAGATACGCAGTATTTT
CDR3: CASSYSRGCTDTQYF

V: TRBV7-3
D: .
size: once
J: TRBJ2-3
DNA: TGTGCCAGCAGCTTCACCTCCTACACAGATACGCAGTATTTT
CDR3: CASSFTSYTDTQYF

V: TRBV15
D: TRBD1
size: .
J: TRBJ2-1
DNA: TGTGCCACCAGCAGAGTCGGGACAGGGATTTTCAATGAGCAGTTCTTC
CDR3: CATSRVGTGIFNEQFF

V: TRBV12-3/TRBV12-4
D: TRBD1
size: .
J: TRBJ1-4
DNA: TGTGCCAGCAGTCCTCCCGGGACAGGAACGAATGAAAAACTGTTTTTT
CDR3: CASSPPGTGTNEKLFF